This TCR beta chain appears in the sequencing data of a study of T cell responses to AZD1222 COVID-19 vaccine. Study-level findings and limits: The donor group comprised mostly white British people and more females; the analysis possibly underestimated clonal diversity. Once two AZD1222 doses were given, Spike-specific TCR breadth and depth went up.

Measured with immunoSEQ multiplex PCR; TCRdb has only the in-frame clones, and not every one. The data contain over 120,000 clones, about 90% of them singletons. Trimming shortened V by 3 bases and J by 5 bases, and 4 bases separated the two germline ends. Germline CDR1 and CDR2: DFQATT and SNEGSKA (reference sequence). The CDR3 is 10 residues long. Turning to this clone: Its antigen is not identified.

J is TRBJ2-5 and V is TRBV20-1, with unresolved D. The sequenced sample was peripheral blood, obtained 28 days after the second AZD1222 dose. The clonotype originates from an adult who received the AZD1222 COVID-19 vaccine. CDR3 sequence (DNA): TGCAGTGCTAGGTCGGAGACCCAGTACTTC. This encodes CSARSETQYF.